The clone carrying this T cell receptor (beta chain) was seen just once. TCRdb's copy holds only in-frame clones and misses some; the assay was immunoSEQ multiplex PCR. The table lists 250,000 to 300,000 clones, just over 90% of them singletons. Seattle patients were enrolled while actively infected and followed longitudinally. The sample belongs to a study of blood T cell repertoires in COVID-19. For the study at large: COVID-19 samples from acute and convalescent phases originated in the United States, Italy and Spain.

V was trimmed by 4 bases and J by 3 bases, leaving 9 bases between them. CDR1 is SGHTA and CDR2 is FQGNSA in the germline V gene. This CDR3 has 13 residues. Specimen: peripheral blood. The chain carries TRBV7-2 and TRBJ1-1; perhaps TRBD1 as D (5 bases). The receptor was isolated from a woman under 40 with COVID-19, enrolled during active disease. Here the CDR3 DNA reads TGTGCCAGCAGCTACGGAGGGGACACTGAAGCTTTCTTT. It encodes CASSYGGDTEAFF. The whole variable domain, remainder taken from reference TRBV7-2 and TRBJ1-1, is GAGVSQSPSNKVTEKGKDVELRCDPISGHTALYWYRQSLGQGLEFLIYFQGNSAPDKSGLPSDRFSAERTGGSVSTLTIQRTQQEDSAVYLCASSYGGDTEAFFGQGTRLTVV.